Sequencing of this T cell receptor beta chain was carried out in a study of naive and memory T cell subsets. Study-level findings and limits: Each distinct alpha or beta sequence counts as one clonotype. TCR abundance followed a power law differing between naive and memory subsets. Over 95% of naive TCR sequences appeared only once after error correction, unlike memory subsets.

Two oligonucleotides, mixed equimolar, formed the beta constant-region primer covering TRBC1 and TRBC2. Four rounds of PCR amplified the ligated cDNA using nested alpha and beta constant-region primers plus SP2. TCRdb reprocessed the UMI-ligation and nested PCR reads with MiXCR, giving one entry per CDR3 protein. The table includes 95,000 to 150,000 distinct CDR3 sequences, around a third detected once. The germline CDR1 and CDR2 sequences are GTSNPN and SVGIG (reference sequence). The CDR3 sequence is 16 residues long. V lost 2 bases and J lost 4, with 18 bases in between. As for this clonotype: Its antigen is still unknown.

The sample comprised central memory CD4+ T cells from blood. This chain links TRBV30 with TRBJ2-1; TRBD2 is a possible D gene (5 bases). The sequence was obtained from a human donor in good health. The CDR3 loop is CAWSPLGVAQYNEQFF. The CDR3 DNA is TGTGCCTGGAGTCCTCTTGGGGTAGCGCAATACAATGAGCAGTTCTTC.